This TCR beta chain was captured by sequencing in a study of T-cell memory formation after mild COVID-19. About the study: Clusters of TCRs were largely donor specific. Study-level results: Contracting clones from day 15 to 85 showed balanced CD4/CD8; later expanders favored CD4+. Some clones that responded turned up in pre-infection memory, which suggests that cross-reactive memory joined in.

5'RACE with constant-segment primers yielded barcoded, UMI-tagged TCR alpha and TCR beta cDNA libraries. TCRdb used MiXCR to reprocess the 5' RACE reads, holding one entry per CDR3 protein. The table has about 560,000 distinct CDR3 sequences, about 20% seen once. Trimming cost V 4 bases and J 4 bases; bases outside gene matches: 9. The CDR3 consists of 15 residues. CDR1 is SGDLS, CDR2 YYNGEE, per germline. Concerning this clonotype itself: The antigen remains undetermined.

The rearrangement links TRBV9 to TRBJ1-2; 8 nucleotides agree with TRBD1. Sequenced input: PBMCs or a T cell subset sorted from them (not recorded which). The receptor's source is an adult woman who had mild COVID-19 (a few samples of this study predate the infection). Cell type and time point are not known. This CDR3 reads CASSPSITGGYGYTF. CDR3 bases: TGTGCCAGCAGCCCCAGTATAACAGGGGGCTATGGCTACACCTTC.